The source of this T cell receptor beta chain is a study of STAT5B mutations in CD4+ large granular lymphocyte leukemia. Study-level points and caveats: Approximately 25% of private leukemic clonotypes occurred rarely in other patients' non-leukemic repertoires. 8/27 top patient clones versus 2/35 control clones were TRBV06-family. CD4-sorted patient repertoires seemed more clonal than healthy CD4+ repertoires.

V was pared by 4 bases and J by 1 base, with 11 bases between. CDR3 length equals 15 residues. Germline V gives CDR1 SGHVS, CDR2 FNYEAQ. Notes on this clone: Antigen specificity is unknown.

Per the authors' pipeline: Productive clonotypes were detectable down to 2.59 x 10-5 frequency. The method was immunoSEQ multiplex PCR; TCRdb's version includes in-frame clones alone and lacks a portion of them. Clone size and the V and J calls come from that table; the DNA yielded D and trimming. This table has about 46,000 clones, about four fifths appearing once. The chain has TRBV7-6 and TRBJ2-1, with TRBD1 as a possible D gene (6 bases). The sequencing sample was made of CD4+ T cells from blood buffy coats. This sequence originates from a human donor in good health. CDR3 protein: CASSSGHGSYNEQFF. CDR3 sequence (DNA): TGTGCCAGCAGCTCGGGACACGGTTCCTACAATGAGCAGTTCTTC.